This TCR beta chain is drawn from a study of T cell responses to AZD1222 COVID-19 vaccine listed by TCRdb under 2021. Context from the whole study: AZD1222 recipients whose second dose came at about 4 weeks and those whose second dose came at about 12 weeks were combined into one group, since spike-specific TCR depth and breadth did not differ between the two schedules. TCR sequencing was performed for over 230 trial participants, of whom about 200 were given two doses of AZD1222 and around 25 were given two doses of MenACWY control vaccine. Trial participants were enrolled by age into 18-55, 56-69 and 70-plus year subgroups, with around 140, 26 and 57 TCR-sequenced participants respectively. Beyond this particular receptor, the publication reports: A significant rise in spike-specific TCR breadth and depth was observed after two AZD1222 doses relative to day 0 and relative to MenACWY recipients. Most participants were white British and females outnumbered males, and the authors suggested that clonal diversity may have been underestimated. Conclusions about previously exposed vaccinees are limited, since just a handful of AZD1222 recipients were seropositive for SARS-CoV-2 at baseline. The whole spike protein was spanned by vaccine-associated CD4 TCRs, and dominant responses were seen in regions 160-218 and 743-854. Because no samples from the day 14 peak response were available, repertoires could be characterized only after the peak T cell response. Reportedly, almost half of the unique spike-specific TCRs recognized epitopes lying outside the regions that are mutated in the B.1.351 and B.1.1.7 variants. The 56-69-year group was small, and its depth increase did not reach significance, likely because of low power.

The CDR3 regions of human TCRbeta chains were analyzed by immunosequencing. Under the source paper's analysis protocol: Repertoire TCRs were checked for matches against a reference library of SARS-CoV-2-specific TCRs that had been generated using the MIRA antigen-specificity platform. Breadth was defined as the fraction of unique TCRs that were SARS-CoV-2-associated. Depth was defined as the fraction of total T cells that were SARS-CoV-2-associated. Using the MIRA data, each spike-specific TCR was mapped to the spike region that the TCR reacts to and placed in a CD4 or CD8 class. Log10-transformed breadth and depth values were compared by one-way ANOVA with Sidak's multiple comparisons tests. Not all clones reach the TCRdb copy of this immuneACCESS table, which keeps in-frame sequences only. Checked studies attribute under half of the gap to unresolved V genes and leave the rest unexplained. The V and J calls and clone size are taken from that table; D and trimming were inferred from the DNA. The sample contains more than 150,000 clones, 94% of them found a single time. The ten largest clonotypes hold 0.6% to 0.7% of the sample.

On this clone: It lacks a known antigen. Within one base of it there is no much larger clone, and no base qualities were kept.

From a lookup of the germline V gene, CDR1 and CDR2 are SGHRS and YFSETQ. The CDR3 measures 15 amino acids from cysteine to phenylalanine. The sequence is cut down to CDR3 DNA, 45 bases in frame from base 1. Trimming leaves V shorter by 4 bases and J shorter by 4 bases, with the junction holding 6 bases beyond the gene matches. Interpreted using the paper, the time point label stands for: baseline before first vaccination. The vaccinee samples were drawn from two UK trials, COV001 and COV002, one of which was a single-blind randomized controlled phase 2/3 trial testing AZD1222 (ChAdOx1 nCoV-19) in healthy adults. For TCRbeta chain sequencing, PBMC samples were collected from trial participants at day 0 and at day 28 after the second dose.

Here the chain combines TRBV5-1 and TRBJ2-7; 12 central nucleotides agree with TRBD2. The material sequenced was peripheral blood, taken on day 0 of AZD1222 vaccination. The sequence came from an adult in good health. The bases are TGCGCCAGCAGCCCGACTAGCGGGAGTGGTTACGAGCAGTACTTC. It codes for CASSPTSGSGYEQYF.